Detailed here is one TCR beta chain. As yet, its antigen is unknown. This sample stems from a study of T cell responses to AZD1222 COVID-19 vaccine. Across the study: Timing groups of about 4 and about 12 weeks for second doses were pooled.

TCRdb keeps only in-frame clones here, not all; method: immunoSEQ multiplex PCR. This sample has about 95,000 clones, with 85% to 90% found just once. V trimming: 2 bases; J trimming: 6 bases; junction bases outside the gene matches: 8. This CDR3 is built from 15 residues. Germline values: CDR1 LGHDT, CDR2 YNNKEL (reference sequence). Findings and caveats of the study: Reportedly, nearly half the spike-specific TCRs target unmutated variant regions. Mostly white British, mostly female donors; authors suggested clonal diversity may be underestimated.

This specimen was peripheral blood, taken on day 0 of AZD1222 vaccination. This receptor was identified in an adult in good health. This rearrangement joins TRBV3-1 (or the pseudogene TRBV3-2) to TRBJ1-1, with 8 bases matching TRBD1. In DNA, the CDR3 is TGTGCCAGCAGCCAATTAAACAGGGGGGACGCTGAAGCTTTCTTT. It is translated as CASSQLNRGDAEAFF.